The 25 T cell receptor beta chains given below trace back to one sample, sequenced in a study of blood T cell repertoires in COVID-19. The protocol was immunoSEQ multiplex PCR, while the TCRdb copy is restricted to in-frame clones and leaves out a portion. The table lists 230,000 or so clones, approximately 83% of them singletons. The sample comprised peripheral blood. The receptors originated from a man in his forties or fifties with active or convalescent COVID-19.

The rearrangement links TRBV28 to TRBJ1-5; D gene uncertain. Trimming pared 6 bases from V and 0 bases from J, leaving 9 bases between. CDR1 MDHEN and CDR2 SYDVKM come from the germline V gene. CDR3 length: 14 residues. The CDR3 here is CASSGIYSNQPQHF. The DNA for the CDR3 is TGTGCCAGCAGCGGGATATATAGCAATCAGCCCCAGCATTTT.

This chain uses TRBV6-5 with TRBJ2-7; 9 nucleotides line up with TRBD1. The CDR3 is made up of 13 amino acids. CDR1 is MNHEY, CDR2 SVGAGI, per germline. The V and J ends lost 11 bases and 5 bases, in that order; junction bases with no gene match: 10. Here the CDR3 DNA reads TGTGCCGGCACCGGGACAGGGTTCGACGAGCAGTACTTC. Protein product: CAGTGTGFDEQYF.

This sequence joins TRBV28 and TRBJ2-7; possibly TRBD1 for D (5 bases). The CDR3 has 13 amino acids. V lost 6 bases to trimming and J lost 5 bases, with 14 bases between them. In germline, CDR1 is MDHEN, CDR2 SYDVKM. The CDR3 DNA sequence: TGTGCCAGCAGAACGCCCAGGGAAAACGAGCAGTACTTC. This encodes CASRTPRENEQYF.

V is TRBV29-1 and J is TRBJ2-2; 12 nucleotides agree with TRBD2. The CDR3 extends over 15 amino acids. Losses at the gene ends were 4 bases for V and 3 bases for J; bases not matched to a gene: 3. The germline gives CDR1 SQVTM, CDR2 ANQGSEA. CDR3 in DNA: TGCAGCGTTGCAACTAGCGGGGGGTACACCGGGGAGCTGTTTTTT. Translated, it gives CSVATSGGYTGELFF.

J is TRBJ2-2 and V is TRBV27, with D possibly being TRBD1 (6 bases). Germline V gives CDR1 MNHEY, CDR2 SMNVEV (reference sequence). V was clipped by 6 bases and J by 5 bases, with 13 bases between them. The CDR3 length is 14 residues. CDR3 nucleotides: TGTGCCAGCAGAACAGGGCAGGGGACCGGGGAGCTGTTTTTT. Residues: CASRTGQGTGELFF.

V gene TRBV19 combines with J gene TRBJ1-1; possibly TRBD1 for D (6 bases). V dropped 6 bases and J dropped 3 bases, with 17 bases sitting between them. The CDR3 runs to 15 residues. CDR1 LNHDA and CDR2 SQIVND come from the germline V gene (reference sequence). The CDR3 coding sequence is TGTGCCAGTAGCCCCTTGAGGGGACAAGACACTGAAGCTTTCTTT. The encoded protein is CASSPLRGQDTEAFF.

The rearrangement joins TRBV10-3 to TRBJ2-1; 9 nucleotides agree with TRBD1. V lost 10 bases and J lost 4; bases outside the gene matches: 5. The CDR3 covers 13 residues. CDR1 and CDR2 (germline): ENHRY, SYGVKD. DNA for the CDR3: TGTGCCACCGCGGGACAGGGTTACAATGAGCAGTTCTTC. This translates into CATAGQGYNEQFF.

The chain employs TRBV5-1 and TRBJ2-2; possible D gene TRBD2, 6 bases. Between the trimmed V and J ends, which lost 4 bases and 5 bases, there was a span of 12 bases. The CDR3 length is 14 residues. Germline V gene data show CDR1 as SGHRS and CDR2 as YFSETQ. CDR3 in amino acids: CASSPDGGTGELFF. CDR3 nucleotides: TGCGCCAGCAGCCCTGACGGGGGTACCGGGGAGCTGTTTTTT.

The chain carries TRBV7-6 and TRBJ1-3, with D uncertain. Germline V gene lookup returns CDR1 SGHVS and CDR2 FNYEAQ. V dropped 5 bases and J dropped 0 bases, with 11 bases sitting between them. The length of the CDR3 is 15 residues. The CDR3 protein is CASSPPGGSGNTIYF. The CDR3, as DNA: TGTGCCAGCAGCCCCCCCGGCGGCTCTGGAAACACCATATATTTT.

The J gene is TRBJ2-5, the V gene TRBV10-3; D is possibly TRBD1 (6 bases). In germline, CDR1 is ENHRY, CDR2 SYGVKD. Between the trimmed V and J ends, which lost 10 bases and 2 bases, there was a span of 17 bases. CDR3 size: 14 residues. The CDR3 loop reads CATTRRDKQETQYF. DNA of the CDR3: TGTGCCACGACCCGCCGGGACAAACAAGAGACCCAGTACTTC.

J is TRBJ1-1 and V is TRBV6-1; perhaps TRBD1 as D (5 bases). The CDR3 totals 14 residues. Germline V lookup: CDR1 MNHNS, CDR2 SASEGT. Trimming shortened V by 6 bases and J by 3 bases, and 14 bases separated the two germline ends. CDR3 sequence reads: CASSKASGDTEAFF. In nucleotides, the CDR3 is TGTGCCAGCAGCAAGGCCTCGGGGGACACTGAAGCTTTCTTT.

The V and J genes are TRBV5-1 and TRBJ2-5, with D hard to call. Trimming cost V 4 bases and J 5 bases, with 6 bases left between them. The CDR3 has 11 amino acids. From germline, CDR1 is SGHRS and CDR2 YFSETQ. CDR3 amino acids: CASSVLETQYF. The CDR3 DNA reads TGCGCCAGCAGCGTCCTGGAGACCCAGTACTTC.

CDR3 sequence: CASSQDREIGGYTF. CDR3 coding DNA: TGTGCCAGCAGCCAGGACAGGGAGATTGGTGGCTACACCTTC. The chain uses TRBV7-8 and TRBJ1-2; 8 bases map to TRBD1. CDR1 SGHVS and CDR2 FQNEAQ come from the germline V gene. CDR3 size: 14 residues. The ends lost 5 bases at V and 7 bases at J; junction bases unmatched: 9.

The rearrangement uses TRBV4-1 and TRBJ2-2; TRBD2 aligns across 9 bases. The CDR3 consists of 16 residues. Per the germline V gene, CDR1 is MGHRA and CDR2 is YSYEKL. V lost 5 bases, J lost 0 bases, and 4 bases stayed unmatched. CDR3 residues: CASSNSGGTNTGELFF. The CDR3 bases are TGCGCCAGCAGCAATAGCGGGGGCACGAACACCGGGGAGCTGTTTTTT.

The chain carries TRBV4-2 and TRBJ2-5; D not certain. The germline V gene has CDR1 LGHNA and CDR2 YNFKEQ. This CDR3 contains 13 residues. V gave up 0 bases and J gave up 1 base, with 3 bases separating them. For the CDR3, the DNA is TGTGCCAGCAGCCAAGATCGCCAAGAGACCCAGTACTTC. Its protein is CASSQDRQETQYF.

The CDR3 loop is CASSVESLRNTGELFF. The CDR3 nucleotides are TGTGCCAGCAGCGTAGAGAGCTTAAGAAACACCGGGGAGCTGTTTTTT. The chain recombines TRBV9 with TRBJ2-2; no firm D call. The CDR3 is 16 amino acids. V shed 0 bases and J shed 2 bases, with 11 bases lying between them. Germline V gives CDR1 SGDLS, CDR2 YYNGEE.

This rearrangement joins TRBV29-1 to TRBJ2-5, with a weak D call TRBD2 (6 bases). The length of the CDR3 is 12 residues. V lost 7 bases to trimming and J lost 1 base, with 10 bases between them. Germline V gives CDR1 SQVTM, CDR2 ANQGSEA. Here the CDR3 reads CSGGATQETQYF. The CDR3 coding sequence is TGCAGCGGCGGGGCCACCCAAGAGACCCAGTACTTC.

The chain recombines TRBV7-7 with TRBJ2-5; D is ambiguous. CDR3 length: 15 amino acids. The V and J ends lost 0 bases and 5 bases respectively, with 13 bases between them. Germline lookup yields CDR1 SSHAT and CDR2 FNYEAQ (reference sequence). As DNA, the CDR3 is TGTGCCAGCAGCTTAGCGGGCAACGTCCAGGAGACCCAGTACTTC. Translation gives CASSLAGNVQETQYF.

The chain carries TRBV7-2 and TRBJ2-3; D is possibly TRBD2 (7 bases). Germline V gene sequence: CDR1 SGHTA, CDR2 FQGNSA. The V end was cut by 0 bases, the J end by 1 base, with 23 bases between. This CDR3 is 20 amino acids long. As DNA, the CDR3 is TGTGCCAGCAGCTTAGCTTGGAGGTCTTCGGCGGGGGCCCGCACAGATACGCAGTATTTT. This gives the protein CASSLAWRSSAGARTDTQYF. Supplemented by reference TRBV7-2 and TRBJ2-3, the full variable domain reads GAGVSQSPSNKVTEKGKDVELRCDPISGHTALYWYRQSLGQGLEFLIYFQGNSAPDKSGLPSDRFSAERTGGSVSTLTIQRTQQEDSAVYLCASSLAWRSSAGARTDTQYFGPGTRLTVL.

The V gene is TRBV15, the J gene TRBJ1-5; a weak D match, TRBD1 (5 bases). Trimming stripped 0 bases from V and 6 bases from J, with 12 bases between. The CDR3 is made up of 15 amino acids. The germline V gene has CDR1 LNHNV and CDR2 YYDKDF (reference sequence). The CDR3 DNA reads TGTGCCACCAGCAGAGACAGGGTGGGTGGTCAGCCCCAGCATTTT. It encodes CATSRDRVGGQPQHF.

The J gene is TRBJ1-4, the V gene TRBV5-1, with a tentative D call TRBD1 (6 bases). The length of the CDR3 is 15 residues. The germline V gene has CDR1 SGHRS and CDR2 YFSETQ. V was cut by 3 bases and J by 7 bases, with 16 bases left in between. The CDR3, as DNA: TGCGCCAGCAGCTCCCAGTCAGGGGTGGGTGAAAAACTGTTTTTT. Amino acid sequence: CASSSQSGVGEKLFF.

This sequence joins TRBV5-6 and TRBJ1-4; TRBD1 might be the D (5 bases). V was cut by 4 bases and J by 8 bases, with 18 bases left in between. This CDR3 has 15 residues. Germline CDR1 is SGHDT and CDR2 is YYEEEE. The DNA for the CDR3 is TGTGCCAGCAGCGGACGGGGGTGGCTGGGAGAAAAACTGTTTTTT. Protein sequence: CASSGRGWLGEKLFF. The full variable domain, completed using reference TRBV5-6 and TRBJ1-4, is DAGVTQSPTHLIKTRGQQVTLRCSPKSGHDTVSWYQQALGQGPQFIFQYYEEEERQRGNFPDRFSGHQFPNYSSELNVNALLLGDSALYLCASSGRGWLGEKLFFGSGTQLSVL.

This clone appeared once. The chain has TRBV7-2 and TRBJ2-7; 11 bases are shared with TRBD2. The trim removed 5 bases at V and 2 bases at J, leaving 8 bases unmatched. This CDR3 has 16 amino acids. Germline CDR1 SGHTA, CDR2 FQGNSA. CDR3 nucleotide sequence: TGTGCCAGCAGCGAAGCGGTTAGCGGGGGGGCCTACGAGCAGTACTTC. It codes for CASSEAVSGGAYEQYF.

This clone came up once. CDR3 nucleotides: TGTGCCAGCAGCCCCACAGGCGCAACTAATGAAAAACTGTTTTTT. Amino acids: CASSPTGATNEKLFF. V usage is TRBV7-9 and J usage is TRBJ1-4; possibly TRBD1 for D (5 bases). The V end was cut by 5 bases, the J end by 0 bases, with 10 bases between. The CDR3 spans 15 residues. Looked up from germline, CDR1 is SEHNR and CDR2 is FQNEAQ (reference sequence).

The V gene is TRBV19, the J gene TRBJ1-5; 10 bases are shared with TRBD1. Looked up from germline, CDR1 is LNHDA and CDR2 is SQIVND (reference sequence). The trim removed 4 bases at V and 7 bases at J, leaving 4 bases unmatched. The CDR3 extends over 14 amino acids. CDR3: CASSRGQGRQPQHF. In DNA form, the CDR3 reads TGTGCCAGTAGTAGGGGACAGGGGCGGCAGCCCCAGCATTTT.